Listed here is a single TCR beta chain. What it binds is unknown. The sample originates from a study of shared clonotypes between healthy human individuals. The V end lost 4 bases, the J end lost 8 bases, and 10 bases lay between the germline ends. CDR1 is SGHRS, CDR2 YFSETQ, per germline. CDR3 length: 11 residues. Generated by immunoSEQ multiplex PCR, the TCRdb table keeps only in-frame clones and is missing some. Counted here are approximately 240,000 clones, 50% to 80% occurring once; the ten biggest clones make up over 8.5%. The study's findings and limits: The study generally estimated greater richness for naive than memory subsets. About 5% of naive CD4 clonotypes were common to a handful of donors.

This chain uses TRBV5-1 with TRBJ2-7; a weak D match, TRBD2 (6 bases). The sequencing sample was made of memory CD4+ T cells sorted from blood. Subset denoted: CD45RA-negative fraction. The TCR sequence derives from a man aged 25 to 45 in good health. The CDR3 sequence is CASSLSGKQYF. In DNA form, the CDR3 reads TGCGCCAGCAGCCTTAGCGGAAAGCAGTACTTC.